The clone carrying this T cell receptor beta chain was detected only a few times. Its antigen is unidentified. Using immunoSEQ multiplex PCR, the repertoire was profiled, and TCRdb retains in-frame clones only, with some absent. The table lists about 150,000 clones, less than 90% of them singletons. The CDR3 loop spans 14 amino acids. V gave up 8 bases and J gave up 6 bases; unmatched junction bases: 9. From germline, CDR1 is MNHNS and CDR2 SASEGT. This sample was taken from a study of cytomegalovirus exposure and HLA in healthy donors. Study at large: The use of the same platform for the approximately 130 validation repertoires and the roughly 700 first-cohort repertoires was reported by a later analysis.

Overall study findings and caveats: The investigators catalogued some 160 TCR beta chains as cytomegalovirus-associated. According to a subsequent analysis, TCR clusters from the first cohort were inclined to appear together in the 130 or so validation repertoires. It was reported that the classifier diagnosed cytomegalovirus status with high specificity and sensitivity in both the original and validation cohorts.

This rearrangement joins TRBV6-1 to TRBJ1-5; 8 bases are shared with TRBD1. Sequenced sample: PBMCs. The sequence derives from a woman aged 18-29 years in good health and CMV-seropositive. The CDR3 is CASFPGGTGQPQHF. CDR3 bases: TGTGCCAGCTTCCCAGGGGGCACGGGTCAGCCCCAGCATTTT.